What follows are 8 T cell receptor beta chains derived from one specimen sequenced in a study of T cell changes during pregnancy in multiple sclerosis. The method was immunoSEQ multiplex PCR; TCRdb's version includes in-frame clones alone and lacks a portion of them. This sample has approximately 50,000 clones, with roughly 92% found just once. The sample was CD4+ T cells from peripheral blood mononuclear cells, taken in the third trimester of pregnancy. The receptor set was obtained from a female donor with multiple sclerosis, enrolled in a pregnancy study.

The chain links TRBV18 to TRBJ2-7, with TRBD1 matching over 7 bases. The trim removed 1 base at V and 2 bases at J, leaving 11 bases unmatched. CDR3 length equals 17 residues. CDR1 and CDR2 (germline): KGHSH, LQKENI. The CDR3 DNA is TGTGCCAGCTCACCACAAAAGGGACAGACCCAAGCCTACGAGCAGTACTTC. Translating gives CASSPQKGQTQAYEQYF.

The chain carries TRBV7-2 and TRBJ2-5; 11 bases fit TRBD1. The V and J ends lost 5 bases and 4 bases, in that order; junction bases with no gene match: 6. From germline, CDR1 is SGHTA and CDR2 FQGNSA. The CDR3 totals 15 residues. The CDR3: CASSPRTGGLETQYF. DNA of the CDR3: TGTGCCAGCAGCCCGAGGACAGGGGGCTTAGAGACCCAGTACTTC.

In nucleotides, the CDR3 is TGCGCCAGCAGCTTGGCTCTGGACTCCCCTCAAGAGACCCAGTACTTC. Its translation: CASSLALDSPQETQYF. This sequence joins TRBV5-1 and TRBJ2-5, with D possibly TRBD2 on 5 matching bases. The CDR3 covers 16 residues. Germline V gene data show CDR1 as SGHRS and CDR2 as YFSETQ. V lost 0 bases to trimming and J lost 2 bases, with 14 bases between them.

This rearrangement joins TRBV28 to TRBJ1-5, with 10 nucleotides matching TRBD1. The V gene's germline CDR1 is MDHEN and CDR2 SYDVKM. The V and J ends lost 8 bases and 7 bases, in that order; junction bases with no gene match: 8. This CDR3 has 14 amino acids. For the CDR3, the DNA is TGTGCCAGCGGACCGACAGGGGGCAGACAGCCCCAGCATTTT. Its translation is CASGPTGGRQPQHF.

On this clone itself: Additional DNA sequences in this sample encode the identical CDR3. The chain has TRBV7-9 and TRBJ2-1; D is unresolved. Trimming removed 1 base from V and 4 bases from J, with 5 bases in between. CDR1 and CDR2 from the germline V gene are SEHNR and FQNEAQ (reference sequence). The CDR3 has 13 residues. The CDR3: CASSLGSYNEQFF. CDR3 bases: TGTGCCAGCAGCTTAGGCAGTTACAATGAGCAGTTCTTC.

CDR3 region: CASSPGTSGREQYF. In DNA form, the CDR3 reads TGTGCCAGCAGTCCCGGGACTAGCGGGAGGGAGCAGTACTTC. V and J are TRBV27 and TRBJ2-7; 15 bases match TRBD2. The CDR3 consists of 14 residues. V lost 5 bases, J lost 7 bases, and 3 bases stayed unmatched. The germline V gene encodes CDR1 MNHEY and CDR2 SMNVEV (reference sequence).

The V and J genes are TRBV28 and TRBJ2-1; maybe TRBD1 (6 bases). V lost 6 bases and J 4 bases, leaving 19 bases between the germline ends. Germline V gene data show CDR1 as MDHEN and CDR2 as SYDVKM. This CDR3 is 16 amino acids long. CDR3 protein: CASSSPMDSTYNEQFF. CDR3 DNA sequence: TGTGCCAGCAGCTCTCCCATGGACAGTACATACAATGAGCAGTTCTTC.

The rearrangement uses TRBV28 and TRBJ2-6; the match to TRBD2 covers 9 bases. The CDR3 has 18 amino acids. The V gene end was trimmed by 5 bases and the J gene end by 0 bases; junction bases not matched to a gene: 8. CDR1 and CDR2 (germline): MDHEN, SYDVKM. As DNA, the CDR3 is TGTGCCAGCAGTACACATAGCGGGAGTCTCTCTGGGGCCAACGTCCTGACTTTC. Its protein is CASSTHSGSLSGANVLTF.